This TCR beta chain was identified in a study of regulatory T cells in long-lasting Graves disease (dated by TCRdb to the early 2020s). Study-level background: Newly diagnosed Graves' disease patients had taken antithyroid drugs for less than 3 months. Persistent Graves' disease patients were compared with newly diagnosed Graves' disease patients by peripheral blood TCR sequencing and RNA sequencing. The study was conducted in China and was registered as a clinical trial. TCR sequencing covered some 13 persistent and roughly 20 newly diagnosed Graves' disease patients, 33 samples in total. Study-wide findings and limitations: A larger number of public clonotypes was shared among persistent patients (more than 2,500) than among newly diagnosed patients (more than 850). The authors acknowledged the small sample size as a limitation that may reduce accuracy. Compared with newly diagnosed patients, patients with persistent Graves' disease had lower TCR Shannon entropy and fewer highly expanded clones, which suggests clonal expansion. The study examined only peripheral blood because the primary lesion, thyroid tissue, could not be accessed. Sequencing and analysis were limited to the TCR beta chain. Preferential use of TRBV28, TRBJ1-2 and TRBJ2-5 was observed in persistent disease, whereas TRBV20-1 and TRBJ2-1 were favored in newly diagnosed disease.

What this sample's time point label stands for: newly diagnosed GD, antithyroid drugs for less than 3 months. For both TCR sequencing and RNA sequencing, RNA was extracted from PBMCs using TRIzol. The diagnosis of Graves' disease was made according to American Thyroid Association guidelines. Patients for the study were recruited at an endocrinology department in Xi'an, China. From each patient, approximately 10 milliliters of peripheral blood was collected into an EDTA anticoagulant tube. Ficoll Paque Plus density gradient separation was used to isolate PBMCs, and no further T cell sorting was performed. An Agilent 2100 Bioanalyzer and agarose gel were used to check RNA quality, while a NanoDrop 2000 measured RNA concentration. Deletion took 1 base off V and 3 bases off J, with a span of 4 bases between the germline ends. The CDR3 contains 12 residues, cysteine and phenylalanine counted. The only DNA kept is the CDR3, 36 bases in frame from the first base. CDR1 and CDR2 are drawn from the germline V gene: SGHVS, FQNEAQ.

Receptor libraries were prepared by multiplex PCR. The listed sequencing device is Illumina HiSeq 4000. To build TCR beta libraries, CDR3 regions were amplified by Arm-PCR using iRepertoire HTBI primers. Gel purification was performed on PCR products prior to sequencing. The authors' pipeline ran thus. Gene usage analysis of CDR3 amino acid clonotypes relied on the approximately 62 TRBV and about 15 TRBJ segments identified across samples. Filtered high-quality paired reads were merged into contigs using COPE and FqMerger. BLAST was used to align contigs to the IMGT TRBV, TRBD and TRBJ reference genes, and CDR3 was defined following IMGT. Clonotypes above 0.1% frequency were classified as highly expanded clones. Shannon entropy served as the measure of repertoire diversity, while the Gini coefficient captured V-J evenness. A clonotype was considered public if more than one individual shared it. TCRdb reran the public reads through fastp at Q25 and MiXCR, keeping productive beta chains. For every CDR3 protein sequence, its rows merge into one entry that carries the most common genes and DNA. The V and J calls and clone size are TCRdb's, not the authors'. The sample profile shows 400,000 to 500,000 distinct CDR3 sequences; about 16% of them were found once. The ten largest make up around a tenth of the sample.

This clonotype was counted only a few times. Its specific antigen is unknown. Base qualities are missing; no much larger clone stands one base away. The same specimen was also included in a second study, on T cells in Graves' hyperthyroidism and ophthalmopathy. The second paper further reports: Stable Graves' hyperthyroidism was defined as the absence of progression to ophthalmopathy over 18 months of follow-up. Hyperthyroidism patients were newly diagnosed, with disease duration under 2 months, and aged 18 to 65 years. Exclusion was applied to patients with uncontrolled infections, other autoimmune diseases, pregnancy or lactation. Diagnoses were based on clinical symptoms, serum thyroxine and TRAb, thyroid ultrasound and orbital computed tomography. For the first round of RT-PCR on the TCR CDR3, the HTBI primer set was used together with the Qiagen OneStep RT-PCR kit. Most expanded thyroid clonotypes (frequency above 0.001) were also found in blood, which suggests that blood repertoires may mirror thyroid immune responses. Ophthalmopathy was separated from stable hyperthyroidism by a 13 V-J signature model, with over 85% sensitivity and just over 81% specificity obtained in cross-validation and 80%/75% obtained in testing. In validation, progression to ophthalmopathy was predicted by the model with almost 71% sensitivity and about 72% specificity, a median of about 6.8 months before onset. A discovery cohort of about a hundred patients, 43 with Graves' ophthalmopathy and approximately 57 with stable Graves' hyperthyroidism, was used to find distinguishing TCR V-J signatures. Prospective prediction of ophthalmopathy was tested in an independent validation cohort of approximately 18 hyperthyroidism patients and 15 to 17 patients who later progressed to ophthalmopathy. The 100 discovery patients were randomly split 7:3 into training and test sets. In addition, the study compared T-cell repertoires in thyroid tissue and in blood from about 6 Graves' hyperthyroidism patients. Once sampling was done, hyperthyroidism patients were given methimazole at a starting dose of 30 mg daily, whereas ophthalmopathy patients were given high-dose intravenous methylprednisolone. A second multiplex PCR round built the libraries, followed by size selection and purification. Paired-end sequencing of the libraries was performed with 100 bp reads on an Illumina HiSeq2000. SOAPnuke was used to process the raw data, removing reads that contained adapters or uncalled bases, had a mean Phred below 15, or lacked an exact match to the constant primer or identifier. High-quality paired reads were merged with COPE v1.2.5, and unique nucleotide sequences were defined as clonotypes. Clonotypes were aligned to IMGT TRBV, TRBD and TRBJ reference segments using MiTCR v1.1. The analysis was restricted to V-J combinations with a frequency above 0.0001, which together covered 99% to 99.2% of the repertoires. A TCS score was defined as the ratio of F50 (clonal expansion) to E x V (chaos), with BLOSUM62-based TCRdist applied between CDR3 peptides within each V-J. Welch's t-statistics and random forest reduced approximately 520 V-J features to 13, which were used in a naive Bayes classifier (R e1071). No statistical method was used to set the sample size in advance, and investigators knew the group allocation. TCR Vbeta CDR3 sequencing of around 130 peripheral blood samples (fewer than 45 ophthalmopathy, about 75 hyperthyroidism and around 17 progressor patients) is reported in the paper.

The chain couples TRBV7-8 to TRBJ2-7, with the D gene uncertain. The sequence came from a woman aged 25 to 39 with Graves disease. Donor details come from another sample of the same person, matched by shared clones. The starting material was peripheral blood mononuclear cells (PBMCs), obtained at new diagnosis, from a patient treated with antithyroid drugs. The DNA reads TGTGCCAGCAGCTTAGTTCGCTACGAGCAGTACTTC. Protein translation: CASSLVRYEQYF.